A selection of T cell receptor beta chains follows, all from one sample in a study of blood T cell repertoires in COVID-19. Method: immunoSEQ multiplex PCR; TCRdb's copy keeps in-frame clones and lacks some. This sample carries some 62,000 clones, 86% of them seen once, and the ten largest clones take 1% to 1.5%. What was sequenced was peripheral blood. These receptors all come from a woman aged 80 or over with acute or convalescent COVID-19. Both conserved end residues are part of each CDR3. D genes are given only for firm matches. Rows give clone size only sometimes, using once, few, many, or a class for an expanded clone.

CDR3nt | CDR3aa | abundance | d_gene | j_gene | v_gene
TGTGCCAGCAGCTGGTCCGGGACAGGTGGCTCCTACGAGCAGTACTTC | CASSWSGTGGSYEQYF | once | TRBD1 | TRBJ2-7 | TRBV5-4
TGTGCCAGCTCTTTTAGCGGGGGGTCCCAAGAGACCCAGTACTTC | CASSFSGGSQETQYF | NA | TRBD2 | TRBJ2-5 | TRBV7-3
TGTGCCAGCAGCTCGGGACAGGATCTTGAAGCTTTCTTT | CASSSGQDLEAFF | NA | TRBD1 | TRBJ1-1 | TRBV7-2
TGTGCCAGCAGCCCAGGGGGGACAGGAGTGACCGGGGAGCTGTTTTTT | CASSPGGTGVTGELFF | NA | TRBD1 | TRBJ2-2 | TRBV11-3
TGTGCCACCAGTGATCAGGTAGCGACCGGGGAGCTGTTTTTT | CATSDQVATGELFF | once | NA | TRBJ2-2 | TRBV24-1
TGTGCCAGCAGCCCAGACAGGGGGCGCGAAACAGATACGCAGTATTTT | CASSPDRGRETDTQYF | NA | TRBD1 | TRBJ2-3 | TRBV13
TGCGCCAGCAGCTTATCGTCCGGGGGAGATACGCAGTATTTT | CASSLSSGGDTQYF | NA | NA | TRBJ2-3 | TRBV5-1
TGTGCCAGCAGCCGGGGACAGAATAATTCACCCCTCCACTTT | CASSRGQNNSPLHF | NA | TRBD1 | TRBJ1-6 | TRBV28
TGTGCCTCCTGGGGGCAGGGGGCTTACGAGCAGTACTTC | CASWGQGAYEQYF | NA | TRBD1 | TRBJ2-7 | TRBV6-5
TGTGCCAGCAGCTTACAATATGACAGCACAAATTCACCCCTCCACTTT | CASSLQYDSTNSPLHF | NA | NA | TRBJ1-6 | TRBV7-2
TGTGCCAGCAGCCACCAAGCGCCCTACGAGCAGTACTTC | CASSHQAPYEQYF | NA | NA | TRBJ2-7 | TRBV14
TGCGCCAGCAGCTTGGCCACTCAGGGTACGGGCTACACCTTC | CASSLATQGTGYTF | NA | NA | TRBJ1-2 | TRBV5-1
TGTGCCAGCAGCCCGCGGGGGACAACTTACAATGAGCAGTTCTTC | CASSPRGTTYNEQFF | NA | NA | TRBJ2-1 | TRBV11-3
TGTGCCAGCAGCCAGGGGGGACAGCGTAATGAAAAACTGTTTTTT | CASSQGGQRNEKLFF | once | TRBD1 | TRBJ1-4 | TRBV3-1/TRBV3-2
TGTGCCAGCAGCTTAAATGTGCTACAGAACTATGGCTACACCTTC | CASSLNVLQNYGYTF | NA | NA | TRBJ1-2 | TRBV7-2
TGTGCCACCAGTGATAACCGGGACTCTAATGAAAAACTGTTTTTT | CATSDNRDSNEKLFF | NA | NA | TRBJ1-4 | TRBV24-1
TGTGCTAGTGGTTTGGGAACAGGGGGCGTTCAGCCCCAGCATTTT | CASGLGTGGVQPQHF | NA | TRBD1 | TRBJ1-5 | TRBV12-5
TGTGCCAGCCGGGGAACGGTAAATCAGCCCCAGCATTTT | CASRGTVNQPQHF | NA | NA | TRBJ1-5 | TRBV6-5
TGCGCCAGCAGCTTGGCCGGGACAGGGGGCGGGCAGCCCCAGCATTTT | CASSLAGTGGGQPQHF | NA | TRBD1 | TRBJ1-5 | TRBV5-1
TGCGCCAGCAGCTTGTCCCAGGCTAATGAAAAACTGTTTTTT | CASSLSQANEKLFF | NA | NA | TRBJ1-4 | TRBV5-1
TGTGCCAGCAGTTTAGCGGCAGGGCCGAATGAAAAACTGTTTTTT | CASSLAAGPNEKLFF | NA | NA | TRBJ1-4 | TRBV27
TGTGCCAGCAGCAATCTACGAGACAGGTTCTACGAGCAGTACTTC | CASSNLRDRFYEQYF | NA | NA | TRBJ2-7 | TRBV21-1
TGTGCCAGCAGCCCAAACGGTGAACCTGGAAACACCATATATTTT | CASSPNGEPGNTIYF | NA | NA | TRBJ1-3 | TRBV9
TGTGCCATACGACCAGGGGCTAGCGGGAGAGTATCCTACAATGAGCAGTTCTTC | CAIRPGASGRVSYNEQFF | NA | TRBD2 | TRBJ2-1 | TRBV7-9
TGTGCCTCAAGAGGGGGACCCCTTTTAAGTAACTATGGCTACACCTTC | CASRGGPLLSNYGYTF | NA | NA | TRBJ1-2 | TRBV10-3
TGTGCCACTCGGACAGGGGGCGTGTACACTGAAGCTTTCTTT | CATRTGGVYTEAFF | once | TRBD1 | TRBJ1-1 | TRBV28
TGTGCCAGTAGTATAACAGGGGGCGCATGGACTGAAGCTTTCTTT | CASSITGGAWTEAFF | NA | TRBD1 | TRBJ1-1 | TRBV19
TGCGCCAGCAGCACACCGGGGGGGAGAGGGACTGAAGCTTTCTTT | CASSTPGGRGTEAFF | NA | NA | TRBJ1-1 | TRBV10-1
TGTGCCGCCGGACAGGGAAACATTCAGTACTTC | CAAGQGNIQYF | NA | TRBD1 | TRBJ2-4 | TRBV10-3
TGTGCCAGCAGTTATAGGAGGGCCGCAGAAGAGACCCAGTACTTC | CASSYRRAAEETQYF | NA | NA | TRBJ2-5 | TRBV6-2/TRBV6-3
TGTGCCAGCAGCCAGGCACAGGACCAAGAGACCCAGTACTTC | CASSQAQDQETQYF | NA | NA | TRBJ2-5 | TRBV14
TGTGCCGTTGGTAGCGGGAATAGAGAGACCCAGTACTTC | CAVGSGNRETQYF | NA | TRBD2 | TRBJ2-5 | TRBV28
TGTGCCAGCAGCTTACGACAGGTGGGCTATGGCTACACCTTC | CASSLRQVGYGYTF | NA | NA | TRBJ1-2 | TRBV5-4
TGTGCCAGCAGCCAAGATTACACAGCTAACTATGGCTACACCTTC | CASSQDYTANYGYTF | NA | NA | TRBJ1-2 | TRBV3-1/TRBV3-2
TGTGCCAGCAGCTTAGAGACAGGGCCCCAACGGTTCGAGCAGTACTTC | CASSLETGPQRFEQYF | NA | TRBD1 | TRBJ2-7 | TRBV7-6
TGTGCCAGCAGCTTGGACAGGGGGGGGAATCAGCCCCAGCATTTT | CASSLDRGGNQPQHF | NA | TRBD1 | TRBJ1-5 | TRBV5-4
TGTGCCATCAGTGCGCCAGGGGGCTCTGATCAGCCCCAGCATTTT | CAISAPGGSDQPQHF | NA | TRBD1 | TRBJ1-5 | TRBV10-3
TGTGCCAGCTCACGCTTGGGAGTTGGCCCTAATGAAAAACTGTTTTTT | CASSRLGVGPNEKLFF | NA | NA | TRBJ1-4 | TRBV18
TGTGCCAGCAGAGCAGGGGGTAGTGTAAACATTCAGTACTTC | CASRAGGSVNIQYF | NA | TRBD1 | TRBJ2-4 | TRBV28
TGTGCCAGTAGTATAGCGGGACTGACTGGGGCCAACGTCCTGACTTTC | CASSIAGLTGANVLTF | NA | NA | TRBJ2-6 | TRBV19
TGTGCCAGCAGCTTGGACAGGGGCGCAATAGATACGCAGTATTTT | CASSLDRGAIDTQYF | NA | TRBD1 | TRBJ2-3 | TRBV5-4
TGTGCCAGCAGCTCGACGGGACACCAAACCTACGAGCAGTACTTC | CASSSTGHQTYEQYF | NA | NA | TRBJ2-7 | TRBV11-2
TGTGCCAGCAGCCCCGACAGGGATAGCAATCAGCCCCAGCATTTT | CASSPDRDSNQPQHF | NA | TRBD1 | TRBJ1-5 | TRBV6-5
TGTGCCAGCAGTTTATCGACAGGGGCGCTGCGGATTTCACCCCTCCACTTT | CASSLSTGALRISPLHF | NA | TRBD1 | TRBJ1-6 | TRBV27
TGTGCCAGCAGTTATGAAGGGACAGACACTGAAGCTTTCTTT | CASSYEGTDTEAFF | NA | TRBD1 | TRBJ1-1 | TRBV6-6
TGCGCCAGCAGCCAGGGCAACACCGGGGAGCTGTTTTTT | CASSQGNTGELFF | NA | NA | TRBJ2-2 | TRBV5-1
TGTGCCAGTAGTATACGACAGGGTGCCCAGCCCCAGCATTTT | CASSIRQGAQPQHF | NA | TRBD1 | TRBJ1-5 | TRBV19
TGTGCCAGCAGCTACGGGAGGGGCACAGATACGCAGTATTTT | CASSYGRGTDTQYF | NA | TRBD2 | TRBJ2-3 | TRBV6-4
TGTGCCAGCAGTTATCACAGGGACCCTCCTGTACAGCCCCAGCATTTT | CASSYHRDPPVQPQHF | NA | NA | TRBJ1-5 | TRBV6-2/TRBV6-3
TGTGCCAGCTACAATACCGGGACAGGGCCAGACACTGAAGCTTTCTTT | CASYNTGTGPDTEAFF | once | TRBD1 | TRBJ1-1 | TRBV25-1
TGTGCCACCAGTGAAGGGAGCGGGCGATGGCAAGAGACCCAGTACTTC | CATSEGSGRWQETQYF | once | NA | TRBJ2-5 | TRBV24-1
TGTGCCACCAGTGATTTCAACGGCTATGGCTACACCTTC | CATSDFNGYGYTF | NA | NA | TRBJ1-2 | TRBV24-1